This T cell receptor beta chain was observed in a study of cytomegalovirus exposure and HLA in healthy donors. The overall study: An analysis done earlier identified 95 million to 140 million unique TCR beta sequences from about 180 million T cells.

Points from the study as a whole: In an earlier analysis, productive rearrangement rates for most beta V segments clustered near 90% or 30%. Reportedly, fewer N-insertions than the approximately 690-donor mean appeared in an Asian-associated ancestry cluster in a later analysis.

V lost 3 bases, J lost 2 bases, and 4 bases stayed unmatched. The CDR3 has 17 residues. Germline V gene data show CDR1 as SEHNR and CDR2 as FQNEAQ (reference sequence). About this clone itself: No antigen is known for it.

PCR used 60 Vbeta primers and 13 Jbeta primers. Produced via immunoSEQ multiplex PCR; TCRdb's table is partial and in-frame only. The sample lists some 140,000 clones; 65% to 85% were seen once. J is TRBJ2-6 and V is TRBV7-9, with 10 positions matching TRBD1. The clonotype comes from a man aged 18 to 29 in good health and CMV-seronegative. Sequencing used PBMCs. CDR3 region: CASSFGDRGPGANVLTF. CDR3 coding DNA: TGTGCCAGCAGCTTTGGGGACAGGGGACCTGGGGCCAACGTCCTGACTTTC.